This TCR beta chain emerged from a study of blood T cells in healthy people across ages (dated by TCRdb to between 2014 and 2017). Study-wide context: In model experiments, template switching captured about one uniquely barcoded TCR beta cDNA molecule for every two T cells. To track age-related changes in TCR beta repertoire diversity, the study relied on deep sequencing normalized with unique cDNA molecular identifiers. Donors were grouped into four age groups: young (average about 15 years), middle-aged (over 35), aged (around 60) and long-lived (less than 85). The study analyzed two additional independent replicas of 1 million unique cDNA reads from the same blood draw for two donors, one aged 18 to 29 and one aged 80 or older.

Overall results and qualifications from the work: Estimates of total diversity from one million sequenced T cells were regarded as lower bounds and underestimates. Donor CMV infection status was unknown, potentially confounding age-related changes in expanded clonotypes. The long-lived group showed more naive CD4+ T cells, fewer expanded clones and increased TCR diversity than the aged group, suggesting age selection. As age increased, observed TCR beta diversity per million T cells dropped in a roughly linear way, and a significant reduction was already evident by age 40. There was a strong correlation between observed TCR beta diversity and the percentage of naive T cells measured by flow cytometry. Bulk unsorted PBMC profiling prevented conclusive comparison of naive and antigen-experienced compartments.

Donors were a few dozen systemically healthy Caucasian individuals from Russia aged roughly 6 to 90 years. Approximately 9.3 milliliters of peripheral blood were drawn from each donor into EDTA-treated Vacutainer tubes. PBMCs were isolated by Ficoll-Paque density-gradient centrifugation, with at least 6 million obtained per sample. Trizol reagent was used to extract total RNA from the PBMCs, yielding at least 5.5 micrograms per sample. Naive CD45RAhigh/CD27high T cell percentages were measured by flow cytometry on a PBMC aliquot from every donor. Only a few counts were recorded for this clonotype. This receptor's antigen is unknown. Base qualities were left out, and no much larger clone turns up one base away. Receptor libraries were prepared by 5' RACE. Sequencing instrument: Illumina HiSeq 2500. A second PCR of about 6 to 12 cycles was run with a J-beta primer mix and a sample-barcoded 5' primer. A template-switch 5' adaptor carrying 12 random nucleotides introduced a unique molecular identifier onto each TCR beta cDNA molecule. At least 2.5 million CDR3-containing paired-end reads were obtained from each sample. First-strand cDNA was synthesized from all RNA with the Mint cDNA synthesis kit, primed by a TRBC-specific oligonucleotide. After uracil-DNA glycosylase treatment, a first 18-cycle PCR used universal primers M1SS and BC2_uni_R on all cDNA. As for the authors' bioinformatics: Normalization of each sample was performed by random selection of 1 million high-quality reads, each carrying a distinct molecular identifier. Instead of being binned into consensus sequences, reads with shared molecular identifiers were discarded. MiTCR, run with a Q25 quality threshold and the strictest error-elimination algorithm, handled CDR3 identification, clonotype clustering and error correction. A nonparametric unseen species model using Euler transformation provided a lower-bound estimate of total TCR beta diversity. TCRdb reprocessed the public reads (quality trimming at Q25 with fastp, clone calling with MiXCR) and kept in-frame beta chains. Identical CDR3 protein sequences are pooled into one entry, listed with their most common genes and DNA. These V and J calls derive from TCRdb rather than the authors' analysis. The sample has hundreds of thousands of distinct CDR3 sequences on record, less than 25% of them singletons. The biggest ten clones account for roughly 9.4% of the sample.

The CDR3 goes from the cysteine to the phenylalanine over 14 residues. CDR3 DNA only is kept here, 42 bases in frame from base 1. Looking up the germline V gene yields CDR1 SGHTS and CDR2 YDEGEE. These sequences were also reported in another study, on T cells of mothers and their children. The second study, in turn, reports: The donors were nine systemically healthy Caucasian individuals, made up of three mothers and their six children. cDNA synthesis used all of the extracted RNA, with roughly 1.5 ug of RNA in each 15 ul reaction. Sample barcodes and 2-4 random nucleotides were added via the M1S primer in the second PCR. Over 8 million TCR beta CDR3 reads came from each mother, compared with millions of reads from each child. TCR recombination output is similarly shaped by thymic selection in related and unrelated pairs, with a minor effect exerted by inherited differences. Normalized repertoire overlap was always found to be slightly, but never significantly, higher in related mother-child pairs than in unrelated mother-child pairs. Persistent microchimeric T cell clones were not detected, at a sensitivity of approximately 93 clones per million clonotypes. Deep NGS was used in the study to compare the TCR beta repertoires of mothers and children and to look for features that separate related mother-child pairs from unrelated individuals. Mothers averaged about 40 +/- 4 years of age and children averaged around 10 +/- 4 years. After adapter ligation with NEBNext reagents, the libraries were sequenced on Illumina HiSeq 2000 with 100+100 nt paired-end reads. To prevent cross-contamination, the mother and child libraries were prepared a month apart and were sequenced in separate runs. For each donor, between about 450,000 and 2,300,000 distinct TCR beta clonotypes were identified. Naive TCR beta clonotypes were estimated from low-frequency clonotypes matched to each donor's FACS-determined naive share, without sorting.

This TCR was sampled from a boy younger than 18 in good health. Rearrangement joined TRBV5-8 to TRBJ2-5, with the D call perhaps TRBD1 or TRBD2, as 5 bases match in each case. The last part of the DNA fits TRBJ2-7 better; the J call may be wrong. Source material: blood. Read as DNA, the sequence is TGTGCCAGCAGCCGGGGCCAGGGTATATACGAGCAGTACTTC. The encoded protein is CASSRGQGIYEQYF.